The 16 T cell receptor beta chains given below trace back to one sample, sequenced in a study of blood T cell repertoires in COVID-19. Only in-frame clones appear in the TCRdb table, and some are missing; sequencing was by immunoSEQ multiplex PCR. The sample holds 240,000 or so clones, about 80% seen once. Sequenced material: peripheral blood. The receptors were gathered from a woman older than 75 with acute or convalescent COVID-19.

This chain links TRBV7-9 with TRBJ2-5; 9 bases align to TRBD1. CDR1 is SEHNR and CDR2 is FQNEAQ in the germline V gene (reference sequence). This CDR3 contains 14 residues. V was clipped by 4 bases and J by 4 bases; unmatched bases: 4. For the CDR3, the DNA is TGTGCCAGCAGCTCCTACAGGGGGCGAGAGACCCAGTACTTC. Translating it yields CASSSYRGRETQYF.

This chain joins TRBV6-2 or TRBV6-3 and TRBJ2-1; possible D gene TRBD2, 6 bases. Trimming took off 2 bases at V and 3 bases at J, with 11 bases between the two ends. The CDR3 is made up of 15 amino acids. CDR1 is MNHEY and CDR2 is SVGEGT in the germline V gene. DNA of the CDR3: TGTGCCAGCAGTTACAGGCGGGGTTTCTACAATGAGCAGTTCTTC. Translated: CASSYRRGFYNEQFF.

The chain employs TRBV7-2 and TRBJ1-6; maybe TRBD1 (5 bases). The ends were cut back, 7 bases at V and 0 bases at J, with 10 bases in the middle. The CDR3 consists of 15 residues. From germline, CDR1 is SGHTA and CDR2 FQGNSA. CDR3 sequence: CASTARDSYNSPLHF. DNA of the CDR3: TGTGCCAGCACCGCCAGGGACTCCTATAATTCACCCCTCCACTTT.

This clone was recorded many times. This rearrangement joins TRBV7-9 to TRBJ1-2, with TRBD1 matching over 7 bases. V lost 8 bases, J lost 5 bases, and 11 bases stayed unmatched. Germline V lookup: CDR1 SEHNR, CDR2 FQNEAQ (reference sequence). This CDR3 has 14 amino acids. The CDR3 is CASVSQGQSYGYTF. Here the CDR3 DNA reads TGTGCCAGCGTCTCCCAGGGACAGAGTTATGGCTACACCTTC.

This chain uses TRBV29-1 with TRBJ2-1, with D possibly being TRBD2 (6 bases). CDR3 length: 14 residues. Germline V lookup: CDR1 SQVTM, CDR2 ANQGSEA. Trimming shortened V by 4 bases and J by 10 bases, and 20 bases separated the two germline ends. The CDR3 here is CSVVVGGHAEEQFF. Here the CDR3 DNA reads TGCAGCGTTGTAGTGGGAGGTCACGCTGAGGAGCAGTTCTTC.

The chain recombines TRBV11-2 with TRBJ1-1; D is perhaps TRBD1 (5 bases). Germline V lookup: CDR1 SGHAT, CDR2 FQNNGV. Trimming pared 6 bases from V and 1 base from J, leaving 18 bases between. The length of the CDR3 is 16 residues. CDR3 coding DNA: TGTGCCAGCAGTTCGGGACTCTCAAGTGGGAACACTGAAGCTTTCTTT. This sequence encodes CASSSGLSSGNTEAFF.

The chain carries TRBV2 and TRBJ1-1, with unresolved D. Germline CDR1 reads SNHLY; CDR2 reads FYNNEI. The V gene lost 1 base and the J gene lost 5 bases, with 5 bases spanning the gap. The CDR3 extends over 12 amino acids. The CDR3 bases are TGTGCCAGCAGTGAAGGGGCGACTGAAGCTTTCTTT. Its protein product is CASSEGATEAFF.

The chain links TRBV10-3 to TRBJ2-3, with TRBD1 matching over 9 bases. J gave up 0 bases and V 6 bases, and 7 bases lay outside the gene matches. This CDR3 spans 16 amino acids. Germline values: CDR1 ENHRY, CDR2 SYGVKD. The CDR3 loop reads CAIRAPGQGSTDTQYF. DNA for the CDR3: TGTGCCATCAGAGCTCCGGGACAGGGTAGCACAGATACGCAGTATTTT.

V usage is TRBV2 and J usage is TRBJ1-5; the D gene is possibly TRBD1 (5 bases). Germline V gene lookup returns CDR1 SNHLY and CDR2 FYNNEI. This CDR3 is built from 14 residues. V was trimmed by 4 bases and J by 5 bases, leaving 12 bases between them. CDR3 in amino acids: CASSGQTDYQPQHF. CDR3 DNA: TGTGCCAGCAGTGGCCAGACAGATTATCAGCCCCAGCATTTT.

The rearrangement joins TRBV18 to TRBJ1-5, with a weak D call TRBD1 (6 bases). From germline, CDR1 is KGHSH and CDR2 LQKENI. V lost 8 bases, J lost 4 bases, and 12 bases lay in between. The CDR3 is made up of 13 amino acids. This CDR3 is CASARTENQPQHF. The DNA of the CDR3 is TGTGCCAGCGCCCGGACAGAAAATCAGCCCCAGCATTTT.

The chain is built from TRBV27 and TRBJ1-2, with D uncertain. The germline V gene encodes CDR1 MNHEY and CDR2 SMNVEV (reference sequence). With 5 bases removed from V and 2 bases from J, the gap between germline ends came to 12 bases. There are 14 residues in the CDR3. In DNA form, the CDR3 reads TGTGCCAGCAGTACCGGGATCCAAAACTATGGCTACACCTTC. Amino acid sequence: CASSTGIQNYGYTF.

This clone was seen only once. The chain couples TRBV29-1 to TRBJ1-1, with 7 bases that match TRBD1. The CDR3 runs to 15 residues. Unmatched junction bases numbered 8, after V lost 0 bases and J lost 4 bases. CDR1 is SQVTM, CDR2 ANQGSEA, per germline. The CDR3, as DNA: TGCAGCGTTGAAGATAAGGGGGCAGGAGGCACTGAAGCTTTCTTT. Its protein product is CSVEDKGAGGTEAFF.

V and J are TRBV3-1 (or the pseudogene TRBV3-2) and TRBJ2-7; D not certain. The germline CDR1 and CDR2 sequences are LGHDT and YNNKEL (reference sequence). This CDR3 has 12 amino acids. With 1 base removed from V and 6 bases from J, the gap between germline ends came to 7 bases. The CDR3 sequence is CASSQVRTEQYF. The CDR3 nucleotides read TGTGCCAGCAGCCAAGTCAGAACCGAGCAGTACTTC.

This clone was seen once. The chain is built from TRBV7-6 and TRBJ2-7; D might be TRBD2 (5 bases). V lost 1 base and J 10 bases, leaving 14 bases between the germline ends. Germline values: CDR1 SGHVS, CDR2 FNYEAQ. This CDR3 spans 13 amino acids. CDR3 nucleotide sequence: TGTGCCAGCAGCTTAGGGGAGTCGAGCTCACAGTACTTC. Encoded protein: CASSLGESSSQYF.

The J gene is TRBJ1-4, the V gene TRBV6-5; 9 bases fit TRBD1. The CDR3 covers 15 residues. CDR1 is MNHEY and CDR2 is SVGAGI in the germline V gene. V trimming: 7 bases; J trimming: 7 bases; junction bases outside the gene matches: 10. This chain's CDR3 is CASNTQTGGIEKLFF. In DNA, the CDR3 is TGTGCCAGCAATACACAGACAGGGGGGATTGAAAAACTGTTTTTT.

The chain recombines TRBV3-1 (or the pseudogene TRBV3-2) with TRBJ2-3, with unresolved D. V was cut by 4 bases and J by 5 bases, with 10 bases left in between. This CDR3 has 13 amino acids. The V gene's germline CDR1 is LGHDT and CDR2 YNNKEL (reference sequence). The CDR3 region has the DNA TGTGCCAGCAGCCGAGATGACTTAGATACGCAGTATTTT. Its translation is CASSRDDLDTQYF.